The following is a TCR beta chain sequence with its context. The sample originates from a study of blood T cells in healthy people across ages. Germline assignment: CDR1 LGHNA and CDR2 YSLEER. The V and J ends lost 0 bases and 2 bases, in that order; junction bases with no gene match: 7. The CDR3 spans 18 residues. A second PCR, run for roughly 7 to 11 cycles, used a sample-barcoded 5' primer plus a J-beta primer mix. TCRdb re-called the 5' RACE reads through MiXCR, storing one row per CDR3 protein. The sample records around 1,800,000 distinct CDR3 sequences, 39% being singletons. The receptor's source is a human donor in good health. Source material: blood. The genes are TRBV4-3 and TRBJ2-3, with 11 bases identical to TRBD1. DNA for the CDR3: TGCGCCAGCAGCCAAGATAGGAGGGACAGGGGGTCCACAGATACGCAGTATTTT. Encoded protein: CASSQDRRDRGSTDTQYF.